The subject of this entry is one T cell receptor (beta chain). Allocation to cohorts depended on clinical history reported by the participants. Germline V gene sequence: CDR1 SGHTS, CDR2 YDEGEE. The CDR3 totals 16 residues. Trimming cost V 4 bases and J 0 bases; bases outside gene matches: 5. This record comes from a study of blood T cell repertoires in COVID-19. Study-level information: Italy, Spain and the United States were the sources of the convalescent and acute COVID-19 samples. T cells, B-cell-depleted T cells, or PBMCs supplied cDNA or gDNA.

The data were produced by immunoSEQ multiplex PCR, yet TCRdb's version contains in-frame clones alone and is incomplete. The sample shows approximately 300,000 clones, 70% to 90% of them seen only once. The sequencing sample was made of PBMCs or T cells enriched from blood (not recorded which). This TCR derives from a woman under 40 who had recovered from COVID-19. This rearrangement joins TRBV5-8 to TRBJ1-2; TRBD1 agrees at 11 bases. The CDR3, as DNA: TGTGCCAGCAGCCCAAAGGGACAGGGGGCTAACTATGGCTACACCTTC. Protein: CASSPKGQGANYGYTF.